Sequencing of this TCR beta chain was carried out in a study of cytomegalovirus exposure and HLA in healthy donors. The germline V gene encodes CDR1 KGHSH and CDR2 LQKENI. V dropped 3 bases and J dropped 7 bases, with 24 bases sitting between them. The CDR3 contains 17 residues. In regard to this clone: What it binds is not known.

The PCR ran on 60 Vbeta and 13 Jbeta primers. Produced via immunoSEQ multiplex PCR; TCRdb's table is partial and in-frame only. The sample records 210,000 or so clones, approximately 80% being singletons. Whole-study findings and limits: Most TCR sequences showed up rarely, but some public TCRs showed up in many donors. Most likely, a cluster of highly shared sequence variants arose as a sequencing artifact. A later analysis linked a missense DCLRE1C variant to TCR beta V- and J-gene trimming. HLA-A and HLA-B allele assignments for most subjects were reportedly predicted accurately using TCR beta sequences.

The sequence was obtained from a girl aged 2-10 years in good health and CMV-seronegative. The sample was PBMCs. The genes are TRBV18 and TRBJ1-1, with D possibly TRBD1 on 6 matching bases. CDR3 protein: CASSPTQRKGESGEAFF. The CDR3 DNA sequence: TGTGCCAGCTCACCTACTCAGAGGAAGGGGGAATCGGGTGAAGCTTTCTTT.